One sample yielded the 14 T cell receptor beta chains listed below, sequenced in a study of blood T cell repertoires in COVID-19. Assay: immunoSEQ multiplex PCR; the TCRdb copy retains only in-frame clones and omits some. The sample lists around 300,000 clones, over 75% seen once, with 10% to 15% in the top ten. The specimen sequenced was peripheral blood. These TCRs come from a human donor in a cohort sampled during active COVID-19.

This chain links TRBV28 with TRBJ1-3, with D uncertain. Germline V lookup: CDR1 MDHEN, CDR2 SYDVKM. The CDR3 covers 13 residues. V lost 4 bases and J lost 4, with 8 bases in between. The CDR3 protein is CASSSRLGNTIYF. CDR3 DNA sequence: TGTGCCAGCAGTTCCAGACTCGGAAACACCATATATTTT.

This clone was counted a few times. The chain joins TRBV5-1 to TRBJ2-2; tentatively, D is TRBD2 (7 bases). CDR1 is SGHRS and CDR2 is YFSETQ in the germline V gene. The V gene lost 3 bases and the J gene lost 3 bases, with 12 bases spanning the gap. The CDR3 covers 15 residues. This CDR3 is CASSSEGGHTGELFF. DNA of the CDR3: TGCGCCAGCAGCTCCGAGGGGGGGCACACCGGGGAGCTGTTTTTT.

In this sample, this clone turned up once. The V call is TRBV19, the J call TRBJ1-4; no reliable D call. CDR1 and CDR2 from the germline V gene are LNHDA and SQIVND (reference sequence). The V end was cut by 10 bases, the J end by 0 bases, with 12 bases between. The CDR3 runs to 14 residues. CDR3 amino acids: CATTRSATNEKLFF. Here the CDR3 DNA reads TGTGCCACAACCCGCAGTGCAACTAATGAAAAACTGTTTTTT.

CDR3 region: CASMKGTASGANVLTF. CDR3 in DNA: TGTGCCAGCATGAAAGGGACAGCTTCTGGGGCCAACGTCCTGACTTTC. The chain is built from TRBV27 and TRBJ2-6; TRBD1 aligns across 7 bases. The CDR3 spans 16 residues. Germline V gene data show CDR1 as MNHEY and CDR2 as SMNVEV (reference sequence). J was trimmed by 1 base and V by 7 bases; bases with no gene match: 7. Complete variable domain (other parts from reference TRBV27 and TRBJ2-6): EAQVTQNPRYLITVTGKKLTVTCSQNMNHEYMSWYRQDPGLGLRQIYYSMNVEVTDKGDVPEGYKVSRKEKRNFPLILESPSPNQTSLYFCASMKGTASGANVLTFGAGSRLTVL.

The genes are TRBV6-6 and TRBJ1-1; tentative D call: TRBD1 (6 bases). The CDR3 is 14 amino acids. The germline CDR1 and CDR2 sequences are MNHNY and SVGAGI (reference sequence). V was pared by 7 bases and J by 4 bases, with 16 bases between. Here the CDR3 reads CASTPSRGATEAFF. The CDR3 coding sequence is TGTGCCAGCACCCCGTCTCGGGGGGCCACTGAAGCTTTCTTT.

This chain joins TRBV6-6 and TRBJ2-4, with 11 bases lining up with TRBD2. V shed 7 bases and J 5 bases; nucleotides not matched to a gene: 4. Germline V gene lookup returns CDR1 MNHNY and CDR2 SVGAGI (reference sequence). The CDR3 is 14 residues long. The CDR3 reads CASTLAGGQNIQYF. Written as DNA, the CDR3 is TGTGCCAGCACCCTAGCGGGAGGCCAAAACATTCAGTACTTC.

This clone was seen at least ten times. The rearrangement uses TRBV19 and TRBJ2-7, with 9 nucleotides matching TRBD1. Trimming at V came to 7 bases and at J to 4 bases, leaving 11 bases not matched to a gene. CDR3 length equals 15 residues. Germline assignment: CDR1 LNHDA and CDR2 SQIVND (reference sequence). For the CDR3, the DNA is TGTGCCAGTAAGGTAACCGGGACAGGGCTGTACGAGCAGTACTTC. Translation: CASKVTGTGLYEQYF.

The rearrangement links TRBV24-1 to TRBJ2-5; possibly TRBD1 for D (6 bases). CDR3 length: 14 residues. Germline V lookup: CDR1 KGHDR, CDR2 SFDVKD. Trimming cost V 4 bases and J 2 bases, with 10 bases left between them. The CDR3 DNA is TGTGCCACCAGTGAAACCGGACAGCAAGAGACCCAGTACTTC. Its protein is CATSETGQQETQYF.

The chain carries TRBV14 and TRBJ1-4; TRBD1 aligns across 7 bases. CDR3 length: 15 residues. From germline, CDR1 is SGHDN and CDR2 FVKESK. After removal of 1 base from V and 5 bases from J, the junction contained 4 bases not matched to a gene. The CDR3 DNA reads as TGTGCCAGCAGCCAAGGGGACAGAGCGAATGAAAAACTGTTTTTT. Translating it yields CASSQGDRANEKLFF.

This clone showed up just once. The rearrangement joins TRBV9 to TRBJ2-1, with TRBD1 identical over 7 bases. The CDR3 covers 17 residues. The junction had 12 bases not matched to a gene; V was cut back by 4 bases and J by 2 bases. Germline V gene sequence: CDR1 SGDLS, CDR2 YYNGEE. CDR3 loop: CASSIRTGSLTYNEQFF. In DNA, the CDR3 is TGTGCCAGCAGCATCCGGACAGGCAGTTTGACCTACAATGAGCAGTTCTTC.

V usage is TRBV9 and J usage is TRBJ2-3, with D perhaps matching TRBD1 (6 bases). The CDR3 length is 14 residues. Germline lookup yields CDR1 SGDLS and CDR2 YYNGEE. Trimming pared 0 bases from V and 5 bases from J, leaving 10 bases between. This CDR3 reads CASSVELGGDTQYF. CDR3 nucleotide sequence: TGTGCCAGCAGCGTAGAACTAGGGGGAGATACGCAGTATTTT.

The chain employs TRBV25-1 and TRBJ2-7; TRBD2 matches 8 bases. The trim removed 4 bases at V and 6 bases at J, leaving 8 bases unmatched. Germline assignment: CDR1 MGHDK and CDR2 SYGVNS. The CDR3 covers 14 residues. The CDR3 spells CASSGPAGATEQYF. CDR3 DNA sequence: TGTGCCAGCAGTGGCCCAGCGGGAGCGACCGAGCAGTACTTC.

This clone showed up just once. The chain uses TRBV4-1 and TRBJ1-5; a weak D match, TRBD1 (6 bases). CDR1 and CDR2 from the germline V gene are MGHRA and YSYEKL. Trimming left V 4 bases short and J 4 bases short, with 14 bases between. CDR3 size: 15 residues. CDR3 sequence reads: CASSRPGQFNQPQHF. CDR3 in DNA: TGCGCCAGCAGCCGGCCGGGACAATTTAATCAGCCCCAGCATTTT.

The chain employs TRBV3-1 (or the pseudogene TRBV3-2) and TRBJ2-2; 10 bases are a match to TRBD2. The CDR3 is made up of 16 amino acids. After removal of 4 bases from V and 4 bases from J, the junction contained 6 bases not matched to a gene. Germline CDR1 is LGHDT and CDR2 is YNNKEL (reference sequence). The DNA of the CDR3 is TGTGCCAGCAGCCCCGTAGCGGGAGGCCCCACCGGGGAGCTGTTTTTT. It encodes CASSPVAGGPTGELFF.